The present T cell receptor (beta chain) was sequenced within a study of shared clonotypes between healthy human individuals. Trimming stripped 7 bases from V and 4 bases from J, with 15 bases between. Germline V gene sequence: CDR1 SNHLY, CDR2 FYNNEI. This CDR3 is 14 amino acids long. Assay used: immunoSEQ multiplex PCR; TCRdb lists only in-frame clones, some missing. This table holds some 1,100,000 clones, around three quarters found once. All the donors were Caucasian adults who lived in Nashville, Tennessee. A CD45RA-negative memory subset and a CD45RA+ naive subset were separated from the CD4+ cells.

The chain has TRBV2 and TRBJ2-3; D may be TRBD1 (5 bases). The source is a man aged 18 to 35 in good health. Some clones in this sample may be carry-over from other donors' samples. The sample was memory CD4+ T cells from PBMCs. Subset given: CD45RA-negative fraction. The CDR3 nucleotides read TGTGCCAGCACCATAGGGGTAGGGGCAGATACGCAGTATTTT. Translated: CASTIGVGADTQYF.